The clone carrying this TCR beta chain was detected a few times. Its antigen is still unknown. The data originate from a study of T cell responses to AZD1222 COVID-19 vaccine. On the study more broadly: Recipients boosted at about 4 weeks or about 12 weeks are pooled. Regarding the study as a whole: Of the AZD1222 recipients, only five to seven were seropositive at baseline. Spike was spanned by vaccine-associated CD4 TCRs, with dominance at 160-218 and 743-854. As reported, nearly half of all spike-specific TCRs target variant regions that are unmutated.

The protocol was immunoSEQ multiplex PCR, while the TCRdb copy is restricted to in-frame clones and leaves out a portion. The data hold 100,000 to 140,000 clones, with roughly 90% observed a single time. V shed 5 bases, J shed 4 bases, and the junction held 5 bases outside the gene matches. This CDR3 has 13 amino acids. Germline V gives CDR1 MDHEN, CDR2 SYDVKM. The material sequenced was peripheral blood, taken on day 0 of AZD1222 vaccination. The rearrangement joins TRBV28 to TRBJ2-7; TRBD1 matches at 7 bases. This clonotype originated in an adult in good health. The CDR3 loop reads CASSTGTDYEQYF. The CDR3 DNA sequence: TGTGCCAGCAGTACGGGGACAGATTACGAGCAGTACTTC.